Listed below are T cell receptor beta chains from one sample, sequenced in a study of CD8 T cells in ankylosing spondylitis. Using its own MiXCR run on the 5' RACE reads, TCRdb lists one record per CDR3 protein. The table lists 750,000 to 850,000 distinct CDR3 sequences, roughly 10% of them singletons. The sequencing sample was made of blood, either unsorted or a sorted T cell fraction (not recorded which). The receptors stem from a male donor with ankylosing spondylitis. Both conserved end residues are trimmed from each CDR3.

v_gene: TRBV20-1
CDR3aa: SARDSGGPQTQY

v_gene: TRBV5-1
CDR3aa: ASSTTTGTDTQY

v_gene: TRBV20-1
CDR3aa: SATVADLNIQY

v_gene: TRBV27
CDR3aa: ASSFRQGSNQPQH

v_gene: TRBV7-2
CDR3aa: ASSLVPGISYEQY

v_gene: TRBV20-1
CDR3aa: SAEQVRETQY

v_gene: TRBV6-2/TRBV6-3
CDR3aa: ASSHVAKNIQY

v_gene: TRBV12-3/TRBV12-4
CDR3aa: ASSLHSRGGEQY

v_gene: TRBV10-3
CDR3aa: ATKGTGGSQPQH

v_gene: TRBV7-2
CDR3aa: ASSIGQGGSYEQY

v_gene: TRBV20-1
CDR3aa: SARRTGPYEQY

v_gene: TRBV6-2/TRBV6-3
CDR3aa: ASIVGGGQSYEQY

v_gene: TRBV5-1
CDR3aa: AGSRGPVEETQY

v_gene: TRBV2
CDR3aa: ASSEVAGAPGNEQF

v_gene: TRBV7-6
CDR3aa: ASSLPGNSPLH

v_gene: TRBV4-2
CDR3aa: ASSPTSFDQPQH

v_gene: TRBV20-1
CDR3aa: SARDSGGLYEQY

v_gene: TRBV15
CDR3aa: ATSIRQGRETQY

v_gene: TRBV10-3
CDR3aa: AISGQATDTQY

v_gene: TRBV7-2
CDR3aa: ASSLADTIY

v_gene: TRBV29-1
CDR3aa: SVGASGRAYEQY

v_gene: TRBV7-2
CDR3aa: ASSRPYGRSYNSPLH

v_gene: TRBV29-1
CDR3aa: SVLGEDTDRGGEKLF

v_gene: TRBV29-1
CDR3aa: SVRTSRETQY

v_gene: TRBV6-6
CDR3aa: ASSYSKRDGYT

v_gene: TRBV20-1
CDR3aa: SASSSVSYEQY

v_gene: TRBV5-1
CDR3aa: ASSLEGQGISTEAF

v_gene: TRBV10-3
CDR3aa: AISEGQGKYWKDEQY

v_gene: TRBV6-1
CDR3aa: ASSDSGGLGYT

v_gene: TRBV18
CDR3aa: ASSLGGLSNTEAF

v_gene: TRBV2
CDR3aa: ASTPRRYYEQY

v_gene: TRBV28
CDR3aa: ASTSGGLAYNEQF

v_gene: TRBV18
CDR3aa: ASSPPSFETQY

v_gene: TRBV20-1
CDR3aa: SAFKTGENQPQH

v_gene: TRBV5-1
CDR3aa: ASSLGFVRDYGYT

v_gene: TRBV20-1
CDR3aa: SQGGQETQY

v_gene: TRBV7-9
CDR3aa: ASSPRPEDGYT

v_gene: TRBV18
CDR3aa: ASSPAGSGSDTQY

v_gene: TRBV7-2
CDR3aa: ASSRQNSGNTIY

v_gene: TRBV7-2
CDR3aa: ASSSDNSNQPQH

v_gene: TRBV4-1
CDR3aa: ASSQGLIRKTPTEAF

v_gene: TRBV7-8
CDR3aa: ASSNPLGGSGANVLT

v_gene: TRBV20-1
CDR3aa: SAHGLGQETQY

v_gene: TRBV20-1
CDR3aa: SASPLGAVTDTQY

v_gene: TRBV7-2
CDR3aa: ASSLLLAVTANEQY